A selection of T cell receptor beta chains follows, all from one sample in a study of human T cells and chemical hapten exposure. Each CDR3 protein is one row after TCRdb ran MiXCR on the RACE reads. The data hold fewer than 350,000 distinct CDR3 sequences, with over 7.5% observed a single time. The specimen comprised whole blood, sampled in connection with sensitization to the hapten diphenylcyclopropenone (DPC). All receptors derive from a man younger than 35 with alopecia areata. Some clones in this sample may be carry-over from other donors' samples. CDR3s include the opening cysteine and the closing phenylalanine or tryptophan. The D gene is left open where the match is weak. Size values are once, few and many counts, or a class for expanded clones, and some rows have none.

-	-	TRBV6-5	TRBJ1-1	12	CASSEVGTEAFF	TGTGCCAGCAGCGAAGTAGGGACTGAAGCTTTCTTT
TRBD1	once	TRBV28	TRBJ1-5	17	CASSLMSDRGLYQPQHF	TGTGCCAGCAGTTTAATGTCGGACAGGGGGTTGTATCAGCCCCAGCATTTT
-	-	TRBV14	TRBJ1-1	15	CASSLRMRGGTEAFF	TGTGCCAGCAGCCTCCGAATGCGGGGAGGCACTGAAGCTTTCTTT
TRBD1	many	TRBV5-5	TRBJ1-2	15	CASSSYGTGFYSYTF	TGTGCCAGCAGCTCGTACGGGACAGGGTTCTATAGCTACACCTTC
-	many	TRBV7-9	TRBJ2-7	12	CASSPITGEQYF	TGTGCCAGCAGCCCCATAACCGGCGAGCAGTACTTC
-	few	TRBV6-6	TRBJ1-1	14	CASSYSGGGTEAFF	TGTGCCAGCAGTTACTCAGGGGGTGGCACTGAAGCTTTCTTT
-	many	TRBV7-3	TRBJ2-3	15	CASSPPTGGTDTQYF	TGTGCCAGCAGCCCCCCGACGGGTGGCACAGATACGCAGTATTTT
-	many	TRBV25-1	TRBJ2-1	15	CASSAPGTPYNEQFF	TGTGCCAGCAGTGCCCCCGGGACACCTTACAATGAGCAGTTCTTC
-	many	TRBV29-1	TRBJ2-7	13	CSALSPDAYEQYF	TGCAGCGCCCTCTCCCCAGACGCCTACGAGCAGTACTTC
-	many	TRBV29-1	TRBJ1-2	13	CSAQMGGAQGYTF	TGCAGCGCCCAAATGGGGGGGGCGCAGGGCTACACCTTC
TRBD2	-	TRBV7-2	TRBJ2-3	15	CASSLARGTTDTQYF	TGTGCCAGCAGCTTAGCGCGGGGGACCACAGATACGCAGTATTTT
-	many	TRBV6-1	TRBJ1-5	16	CASCLTQGYSNQPQHF	TGTGCCAGCTGCTTGACCCAGGGGTATAGCAATCAGCCCCAGCATTTT
-	few	TRBV18	TRBJ1-1	15	CASSPFGGVEAEAFF	TGTGCCAGCTCACCCTTCGGCGGGGTGGAGGCTGAAGCTTTCTTT
-	many	TRBV21-1	TRBJ1-2	16	CASSKSGQACAYGYTF	TGTGCCAGCAGCAAAAGTGGACAGGCTTGCGCCTATGGCTACACCTTC
-	many	TRBV7-8	TRBJ1-4	15	CASSLAGGAEEKLFF	TGTGCCAGCAGCTTAGCGGGGGGCGCGGAGGAAAAACTGTTTTTT
-	many	TRBV7-2	TRBJ1-5	14	CASSVDSFNQPQHF	TGTGCCAGCAGCGTGGACAGCTTTAATCAGCCCCAGCATTTT
-	-	TRBV5-4	TRBJ2-3	14	CASSLGLETDTQYF	TGTGCCAGCAGCTTGGGTTTGGAAACAGATACGCAGTATTTT
-	many	TRBV5-1	TRBJ2-1	15	CASSLPDSSYNEQFF	TGCGCCAGCAGCTTGCCGGACAGCTCCTACAATGAGCAGTTCTTC
-	-	TRBV5-1	TRBJ1-1	14	CASSLEPGYTEAFF	TGCGCCAGCAGCTTGGAACCAGGGTACACTGAAGCTTTCTTT
-	-	TRBV5-5	TRBJ1-1	15	CASSLPAGRLAEAFF	TGTGCCAGCAGCTTGCCCGCAGGTCGGTTGGCTGAAGCTTTCTTT
TRBD1	-	TRBV10-1	TRBJ2-2	14	CASKPGQGAGELFF	TGCGCCAGCAAACCGGGACAGGGGGCCGGGGAGCTGTTTTTT
-	few	TRBV6-1	TRBJ1-1	14	CASRVRERDTEAFF	TGTGCCAGCAGGGTCAGGGAGAGGGACACTGAAGCTTTCTTT
TRBD1	-	TRBV5-1	TRBJ2-7	14	CASSLRTGDYEQYF	TGCGCCAGCAGCTTGCGGACAGGGGACTACGAGCAGTACTTC
-	many	TRBV29-1	TRBJ2-3	13	CSVEDRGTDTQYF	TGCAGCGTTGAAGATCGGGGGACAGATACGCAGTATTTT
-	few	TRBV27	TRBJ1-5	13	CASSLQGRTPQHF	TGTGCCAGCAGTTTACAGGGGAGGACGCCCCAGCATTTT
-	-	TRBV7-9	TRBJ2-1	13	CASLDSFYNEQFF	TGTGCCAGTCTGGACAGCTTCTACAATGAGCAGTTCTTC
TRBD2	many	TRBV20-1	TRBJ2-7	13	CSAGGGAGYEQYF	TGCAGTGCTGGCGGGGGGGCCGGCTACGAGCAGTACTTC
-	few	TRBV7-9	TRBJ1-1	12	CASSLGAGIPFF	TGTGCCAGCAGCTTAGGAGCGGGGATTCCTTTCTTT
-	few	TRBV6-5	TRBJ2-7	14	CASRRSGSMNEQYF	TGTGCCAGCAGGAGGTCCGGGTCAATGAACGAGCAGTACTTC
TRBD1	-	TRBV29-1	TRBJ2-3	15	CSVILRDRASDTQYF	TGCAGCGTTATCCTGCGGGACAGGGCATCAGATACGCAGTATTTT
-	many	TRBV2	TRBJ2-5	14	CASSYLGRQETQYF	TGTGCCAGCAGTTACCTTGGCCGCCAAGAGACCCAGTACTTC
TRBD2	many	TRBV7-2	TRBJ2-3	16	CASSLVLAGGSHTQYF	TGTGCCAGCAGCTTAGTGCTAGCGGGGGGGTCTCATACGCAGTATTTT
-	-	TRBV9	TRBJ1-2	15	CASSVGNRLNYGYTF	TGTGCCAGCAGCGTAGGGAACAGGCTTAACTATGGCTACACCTTC
TRBD1	few	TRBV7-2	TRBJ1-3	14	CASSRYRGRNTIYF	TGTGCCAGCAGCCGTTACAGGGGGCGGAACACCATATATTTT
-	many	TRBV29-1	TRBJ2-7	13	CSVAEGSSYEQYF	TGCAGCGTCGCTGAGGGCAGCAGCTACGAGCAGTACTTC
TRBD1	many	TRBV4-3	TRBJ2-3	16	CASSQGSGQGADTQYF	TGCGCCAGCAGCCAAGGAAGTGGACAGGGTGCAGATACGCAGTATTTT
-	few	TRBV25-1	TRBJ2-3	15	CASRDIRGPADTQYF	TGTGCCAGCAGGGATATAAGGGGCCCCGCAGATACGCAGTATTTT
-	few	TRBV12-3/TRBV12-4	TRBJ2-5	13	CASSAQGTGAQYF	TGTGCCAGCAGTGCACAGGGAACCGGGGCCCAGTACTTC
TRBD2	many	TRBV29-1	TRBJ2-3	14	CSAWEGASTDTQYF	TGCAGCGCGTGGGAGGGCGCCAGCACAGATACGCAGTATTTT
-	many	TRBV7-9	TRBJ2-1	15	CASSLAVGTYNEQFF	TGTGCCAGCAGCTTAGCGGTGGGGACCTACAATGAGCAGTTCTTC
-	many	TRBV29-1	TRBJ1-5	14	CSVGGFLSNQPQHF	TGCAGCGTTGGGGGATTTTTAAGCAATCAGCCCCAGCATTTT